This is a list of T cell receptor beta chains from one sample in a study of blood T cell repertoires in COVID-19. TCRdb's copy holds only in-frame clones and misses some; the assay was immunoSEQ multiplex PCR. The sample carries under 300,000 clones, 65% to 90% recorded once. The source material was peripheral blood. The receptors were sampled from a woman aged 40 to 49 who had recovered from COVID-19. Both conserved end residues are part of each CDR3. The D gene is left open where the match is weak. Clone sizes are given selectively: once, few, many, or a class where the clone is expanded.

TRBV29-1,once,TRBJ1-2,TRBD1,CSVTGQGFDYGYTF,TGCAGCGTTACGGGACAGGGGTTTGACTATGGCTACACCTTC
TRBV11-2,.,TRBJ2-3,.,CASSSSGVSTDTQYF,TGTGCCAGCAGCTCCTCCGGGGTAAGCACAGATACGCAGTATTTT
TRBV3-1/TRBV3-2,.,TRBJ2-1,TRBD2,CASSPYLLAGDNEQFF,TGTGCCAGCAGCCCTTACCTACTAGCGGGGGACAATGAGCAGTTCTTC
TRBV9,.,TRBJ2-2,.,CASSTRGNTGELFF,TGTGCCAGCAGCACGCGGGGGAACACCGGGGAGCTGTTTTTT
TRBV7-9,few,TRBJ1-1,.,CATRPTNTEAFF,TGTGCCACCCGCCCTACGAACACTGAAGCTTTCTTT
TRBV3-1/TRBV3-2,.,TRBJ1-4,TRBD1,CASSHPGTGKEKLFF,TGTGCCAGCAGCCACCCCGGGACAGGAAAGGAAAAACTGTTTTTT
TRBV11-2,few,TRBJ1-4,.,CASSALRDSDNEKLFF,TGTGCCAGCAGCGCGCTCAGGGACTCCGATAATGAAAAACTGTTTTTT
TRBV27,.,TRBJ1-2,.,CASSPTGHVGGYTF,TGTGCCAGCAGCCCTACAGGGCATGTGGGGGGCTACACCTTC
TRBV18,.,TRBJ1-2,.,CASSPLETGLRNGYTF,TGTGCCAGCTCACCACTGGAAACGGGACTTCGGAATGGCTACACCTTC
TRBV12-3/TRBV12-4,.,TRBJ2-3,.,CASSFGGTDTQYF,TGTGCCAGCAGTTTCGGGGGCACAGATACGCAGTATTTT
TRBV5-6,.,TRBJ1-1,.,CASSAGNGRLNTEAFF,TGTGCCAGCAGCGCAGGGAATGGGCGCCTGAACACTGAAGCTTTCTTT
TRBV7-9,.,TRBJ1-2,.,CASSLVGESGYTF,TGTGCCAGCAGCTTAGTAGGGGAATCTGGCTACACCTTC
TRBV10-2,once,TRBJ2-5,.,CASSERLAEETQYF,TGCGCCAGCAGTGAGAGGTTAGCGGAAGAGACCCAGTACTTC
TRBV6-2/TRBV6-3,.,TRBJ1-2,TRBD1,CASSSATGNKGYTF,TGTGCCAGCAGTTCCGCGACAGGGAACAAAGGCTACACCTTC
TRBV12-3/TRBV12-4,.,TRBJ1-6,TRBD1,CASKEGAGSPLHF,TGTGCCAGCAAGGAGGGGGCTGGTTCACCCCTCCACTTT
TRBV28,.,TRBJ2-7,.,CASSSRGLIYEQYF,TGTGCCAGCAGTTCCAGGGGTCTTATCTACGAGCAGTACTTC
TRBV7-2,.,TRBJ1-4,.,CASSLGGSEGYEKLFF,TGTGCCAGCAGCTTAGGCGGGTCGGAAGGGTATGAAAAACTGTTTTTT
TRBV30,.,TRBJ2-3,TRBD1,CAWDKRTGGGTDTQYF,TGTGCCTGGGATAAAAGGACAGGGGGCGGCACAGATACGCAGTATTTT
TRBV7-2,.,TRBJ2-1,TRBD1,CASSLVGGGYNEQFF,TGTGCCAGCAGCTTAGTAGGGGGCGGCTACAATGAGCAGTTCTTC
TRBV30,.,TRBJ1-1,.,CAWRAGPRGTEAFF,TGTGCCTGGAGAGCGGGACCCCGAGGGACTGAAGCTTTCTTT
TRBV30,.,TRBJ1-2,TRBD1,CAAQDRSNYGYTF,TGTGCCGCCCAGGACAGGTCTAACTATGGCTACACCTTC
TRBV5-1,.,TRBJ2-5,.,CASSLEGGVRETQYF,TGCGCCAGCAGCTTGGAAGGGGGAGTGAGAGAGACCCAGTACTTC
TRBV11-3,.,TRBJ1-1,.,CASSLDQGRGTEAFF,TGTGCCAGCAGCTTAGACCAGGGGCGAGGGACTGAAGCTTTCTTT
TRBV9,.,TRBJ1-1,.,CASSAQGLMNTEAFF,TGTGCCAGCAGCGCACAGGGCCTCATGAACACTGAAGCTTTCTTT
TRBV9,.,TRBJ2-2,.,CASSPFGGELFF,TGTGCCAGCAGCCCTTTCGGCGGGGAGCTGTTTTTT
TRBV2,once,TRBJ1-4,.,CASSGVPATNEKLFF,TGTGCCAGCAGCGGGGTTCCCGCAACTAATGAAAAACTGTTTTTT
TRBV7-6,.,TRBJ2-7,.,CASSLVYESYEQYF,TGTGCCAGCAGCTTAGTTTACGAGTCCTACGAGCAGTACTTC
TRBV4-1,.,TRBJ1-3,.,CASSPGSGLSGNTIYF,TGCGCCAGCAGCCCAGGGTCAGGCCTCTCTGGAAACACCATATATTTT
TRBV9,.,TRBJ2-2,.,CASSGQRNTGELFF,TGTGCCAGTTCTGGACAGAGGAACACCGGGGAGCTGTTTTTT
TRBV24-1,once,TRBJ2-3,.,CATSDLPGTTYTYTQYF,TGTGCCACCAGTGATTTACCCGGGACAACGTACACATATACGCAGTATTTT
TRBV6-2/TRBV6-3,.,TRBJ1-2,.,CASSSTGLGGYTF,TGTGCCAGCAGTTCCACAGGCCTTGGTGGCTACACCTTC
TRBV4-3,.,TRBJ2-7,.,CASSRQMQGIYEQYF,TGCGCCAGCAGCCGACAAATGCAGGGGATATACGAGCAGTACTTC
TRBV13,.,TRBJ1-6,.,CASSPTGFGSPLHF,TGTGCCAGCAGCCCCACAGGATTTGGTTCACCCCTCCACTTT
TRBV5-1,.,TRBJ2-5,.,CASSWGDYQETQYF,TGCGCCAGCAGCTGGGGGGACTACCAAGAGACCCAGTACTTC
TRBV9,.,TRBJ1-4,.,CASSVQGGRDEKLFF,TGTGCCAGCAGCGTACAGGGTGGACGGGATGAAAAACTGTTTTTT
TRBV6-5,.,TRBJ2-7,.,CASSYSPQGRYEQYF,TGTGCCAGCAGTTACTCTCCGCAGGGTCGCTACGAGCAGTACTTC
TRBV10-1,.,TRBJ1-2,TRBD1,CASSDRDRGTGYTF,TGCGCCAGCAGTGACCGGGACAGGGGAACCGGCTACACCTTC
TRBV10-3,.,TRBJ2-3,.,CAIGPSTDTQYF,TGTGCCATCGGGCCTAGCACAGATACGCAGTATTTT
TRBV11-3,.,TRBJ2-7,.,CASSPRVAYEQYF,TGTGCCAGCAGCCCCAGGGTGGCCTACGAGCAGTACTTC
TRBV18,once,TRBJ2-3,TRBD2,CASSPPAGGGALRQYF,TGTGCCAGCTCACCACCAGCGGGCGGGGGGGCCCTCCGGCAGTATTTT
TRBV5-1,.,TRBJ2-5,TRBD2,CASSLRTSGEGTQYF,TGCGCCAGCAGCCTTCGGACTAGCGGGGAGGGGACCCAGTACTTC
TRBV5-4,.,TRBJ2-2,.,CASSLEQGTGELFF,TGTGCCAGCAGCTTGGAGCAGGGCACCGGGGAGCTGTTTTTT